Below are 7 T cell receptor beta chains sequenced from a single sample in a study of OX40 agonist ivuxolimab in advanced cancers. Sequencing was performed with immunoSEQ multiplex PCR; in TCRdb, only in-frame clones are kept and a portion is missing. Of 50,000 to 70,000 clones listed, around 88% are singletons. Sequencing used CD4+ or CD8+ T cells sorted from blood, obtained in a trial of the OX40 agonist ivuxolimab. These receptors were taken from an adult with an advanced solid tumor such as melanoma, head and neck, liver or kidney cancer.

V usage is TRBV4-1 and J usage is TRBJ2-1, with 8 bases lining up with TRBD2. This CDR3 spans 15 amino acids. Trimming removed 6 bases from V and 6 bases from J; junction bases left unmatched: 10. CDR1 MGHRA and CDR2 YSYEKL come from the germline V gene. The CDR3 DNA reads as TGCGCCAGCAGACATTCCGGGACTAGACCCAATGAGCAGTTCTTC. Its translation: CASRHSGTRPNEQFF.

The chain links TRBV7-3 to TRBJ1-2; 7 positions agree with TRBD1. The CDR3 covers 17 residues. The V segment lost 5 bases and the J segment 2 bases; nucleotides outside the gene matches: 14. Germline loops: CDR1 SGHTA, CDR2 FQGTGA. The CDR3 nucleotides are TGTGCCAGCAGCCAATCCCCTTTGACAGGGTTAAACTATGGCTACACCTTC. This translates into CASSQSPLTGLNYGYTF. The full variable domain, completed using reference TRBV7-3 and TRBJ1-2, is GAGVSQTPSNKVTEKGKYVELRCDPISGHTALYWYRQSLGQGPEFLIYFQGTGAADDSGLPNDRFFAVRPEGSVSTLKIQRTERGDSAVYLCASSQSPLTGLNYGYTFGSGTRLTVV.

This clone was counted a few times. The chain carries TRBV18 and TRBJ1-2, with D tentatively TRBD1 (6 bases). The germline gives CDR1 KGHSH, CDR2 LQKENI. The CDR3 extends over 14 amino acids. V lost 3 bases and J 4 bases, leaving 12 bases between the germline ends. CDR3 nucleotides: TGTGCCAGCTCACCTGGGGGGCCTTCCTATGGCTACACCTTC. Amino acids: CASSPGGPSYGYTF. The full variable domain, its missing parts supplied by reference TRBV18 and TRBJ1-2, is NAGVMQNPRHLVRRRGQEARLRCSPMKGHSHVYWYRQLPEEGLKFMVYLQKENIIDESGMPKERFSAEFPKEGPSILRIQQVVRGDSAAYFCASSPGGPSYGYTFGSGTRLTVV.

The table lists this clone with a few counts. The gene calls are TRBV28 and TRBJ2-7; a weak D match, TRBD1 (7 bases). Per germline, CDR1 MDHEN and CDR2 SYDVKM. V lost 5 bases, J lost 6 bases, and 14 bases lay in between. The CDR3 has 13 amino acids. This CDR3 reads CASSPHRGGEQYF. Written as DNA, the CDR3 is TGTGCCAGCAGTCCCCACAGGGGAGGCGAGCAGTACTTC.

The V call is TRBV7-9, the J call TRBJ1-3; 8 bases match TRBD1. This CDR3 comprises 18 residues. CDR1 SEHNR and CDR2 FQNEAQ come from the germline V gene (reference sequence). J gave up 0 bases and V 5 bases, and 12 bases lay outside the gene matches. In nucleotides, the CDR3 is TGTGCCAGCAGCCTTAGAGGGACAGGTTTAATCTCTGGAAACACCATATATTTT. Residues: CASSLRGTGLISGNTIYF.

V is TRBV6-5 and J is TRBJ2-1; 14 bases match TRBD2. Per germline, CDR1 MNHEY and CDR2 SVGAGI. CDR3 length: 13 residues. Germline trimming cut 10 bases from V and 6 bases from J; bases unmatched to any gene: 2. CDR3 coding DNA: TGTGCCATCGGACTAGCGGGGGGCAATGAGCAGTTCTTC. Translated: CAIGLAGGNEQFF.

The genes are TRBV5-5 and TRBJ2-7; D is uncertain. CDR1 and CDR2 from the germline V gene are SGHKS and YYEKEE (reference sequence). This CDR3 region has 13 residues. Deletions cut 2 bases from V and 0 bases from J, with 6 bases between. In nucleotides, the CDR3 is TGTGCCAGCAGCTTTCAGGCCTCCTACGAGCAGTACTTC. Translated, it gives CASSFQASYEQYF. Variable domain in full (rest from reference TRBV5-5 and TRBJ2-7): DAGVTQSPTHLIKTRGQQVTLRCSPISGHKSVSWYQQVLGQGPQFIFQYYEKEERGRGNFPDRFSARQFPNYSSELNVNALLLGDSALYLCASSFQASYEQYFGPGTRLTVT.